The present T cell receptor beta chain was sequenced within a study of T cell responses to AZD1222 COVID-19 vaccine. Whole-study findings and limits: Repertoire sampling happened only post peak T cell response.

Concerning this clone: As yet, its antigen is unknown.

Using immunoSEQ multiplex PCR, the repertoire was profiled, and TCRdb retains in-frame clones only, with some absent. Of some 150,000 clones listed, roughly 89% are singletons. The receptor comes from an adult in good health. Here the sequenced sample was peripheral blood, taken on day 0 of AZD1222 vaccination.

Here the CDR3 reads CASSLQGYEQYF. In nucleotides, the CDR3 is TGTGCCAGCAGCTTGCAGGGTTACGAGCAGTACTTC. The chain recombines TRBV11-2 with TRBJ2-7; the D gene is possibly TRBD1 (5 bases). Looked up from germline, CDR1 is SGHAT and CDR2 is FQNNGV. V was cut by 3 bases and J by 4 bases, with 7 bases left in between. This CDR3 spans 12 amino acids.